These 15 T cell receptor beta chains were sequenced from one sample in a study of T cell responses to AZD1222 COVID-19 vaccine. The data were produced by immunoSEQ multiplex PCR, yet TCRdb's version contains in-frame clones alone and is incomplete. The sample carries over 70,000 clones, more than 60% recorded once. The sequenced sample was peripheral blood, obtained 28 days after the second dose of the MenACWY control vaccine. The source is an adult who received the MenACWY meningococcal vaccine as a control.

The chain carries TRBV6-5 and TRBJ1-6, with no clear D. The V end lost 6 bases, the J end lost 7 bases, and 10 bases lay between the germline ends. The CDR3 loop spans 13 amino acids. Per germline, CDR1 MNHEY and CDR2 SVGAGI. The CDR3 here is CASRFTDNSPLHF. The CDR3 nucleotides read TGTGCCAGCAGATTCACGGACAATTCACCCCTCCACTTT.

The gene calls are TRBV4-3 and TRBJ2-7; D gene uncertain. Germline V gene lookup returns CDR1 LGHNA and CDR2 YSLEER. V dropped 0 bases and J dropped 3 bases, with 6 bases sitting between them. The CDR3 has 13 residues. CDR3 sequence reads: CASSQDRYYEQYF. The CDR3 DNA follows: TGCGCCAGCAGCCAAGATCGCTACTACGAGCAGTACTTC.

DNA of the CDR3: TGCGCCAGCAGAGACGATGACAGGGGAACTAATGAAAAACTGTTTTTT. Translation: CASRDDDRGTNEKLFF. The V gene is TRBV10-1, the J gene TRBJ1-4, with 8 bases lining up with TRBD1. CDR1 and CDR2 (germline): WNHNN, SYGVQD (reference sequence). CDR3 size: 16 residues. After removal of 6 bases from V and 1 base from J, the junction contained 7 bases not matched to a gene.

V is TRBV28 and J is TRBJ1-3, with 9 bases aligning to TRBD1. Germline V gene lookup returns CDR1 MDHEN and CDR2 SYDVKM. V lost 6 bases and J lost 4; bases outside the gene matches: 4. This CDR3 region has 14 residues. This CDR3 is CASRTGQGGNTIYF. The CDR3 DNA sequence: TGTGCCAGCAGGACGGGACAGGGCGGAAACACCATATATTTT.

The count of this clone is one. As DNA, the CDR3 is TGTGCCAGCAGTTTCGGGTTGAACACTGAAGCTTTCTTT. Its protein product is CASSFGLNTEAFF. This chain links TRBV12-3 or TRBV12-4 with TRBJ1-1; no clear D. The CDR3 spans 13 residues. The ends were cut back, 3 bases at V and 0 bases at J, with 5 bases in the middle.

The V call is TRBV5-1, the J call TRBJ2-1; D remains ambiguous. The germline gives CDR1 SGHRS, CDR2 YFSETQ. The CDR3 has 14 amino acids. V was shortened by 6 bases and J by 3 bases, with 13 bases between the two germline ends. The CDR3 DNA reads TGCGCCAGCAAAGAAGCAGCAAACTACAATGAGCAGTTCTTC. Protein: CASKEAANYNEQFF.

This clone was detected only a few times. The chain has TRBV20-1 and TRBJ2-3; D gene uncertain. The CDR3 covers 11 residues. V was clipped by 2 bases and J by 6 bases, with 6 bases between them. The V gene's germline CDR1 is DFQATT and CDR2 SNEGSKA (reference sequence). The CDR3 DNA sequence: TGCAGTGCTAGAATGGGGGATACGCAGTATTTT. Translated, it gives CSARMGDTQYF.

The rearrangement uses TRBV7-2 and TRBJ2-1, with 7 bases aligning to TRBD2. V trimming: 5 bases; J trimming: 7 bases; junction bases outside the gene matches: 17. Germline CDR1 SGHTA, CDR2 FQGNSA. This CDR3 is 17 amino acids long. CDR3 sequence (DNA): TGTGCCAGCAGCCCCAGGGTAGCGGGTTCCCCGAGGAATGAGCAGTTCTTC. This sequence encodes CASSPRVAGSPRNEQFF.

This sequence joins TRBV3-1 (or the pseudogene TRBV3-2) and TRBJ2-1; 11 positions agree with TRBD2. This CDR3 spans 15 amino acids. Germline CDR1 and CDR2: LGHDT and YNNKEL (reference sequence). The V and J ends lost 0 bases and 6 bases, in that order; junction bases with no gene match: 1. This CDR3 is CASSQELAGGNEQFF. The CDR3 DNA reads TGTGCCAGCAGCCAAGAGCTAGCGGGAGGCAATGAGCAGTTCTTC.

The chain has TRBV11-2 and TRBJ1-3; D might be TRBD1 (6 bases). CDR1 is SGHAT and CDR2 is FQNNGV in the germline V gene. Trimming removed 3 bases from V and 0 bases from J, with 12 bases in between. The CDR3 is 16 residues long. The CDR3 sequence: CASSLQQGFSGNTIYF. CDR3 nucleotides: TGTGCCAGCAGCTTGCAACAGGGATTCTCTGGAAACACCATATATTTT.

This chain joins TRBV28 and TRBJ1-6; D possibly corresponds to TRBD1 (5 bases). V was shortened by 7 bases and J by 14 bases, with 15 bases between the two germline ends. CDR3 length equals 12 residues. The germline V gene encodes CDR1 MDHEN and CDR2 SYDVKM. Written as DNA, the CDR3 is TGTGCCAGCACCTCGGGACGGCGGACCCTCCACTTT. This encodes CASTSGRRTLHF.

This clone was counted between two and nine times. This chain links TRBV15 with TRBJ2-1; D is perhaps TRBD2 (6 bases). Trimming cost V 8 bases and J 7 bases, with 12 bases left between them. The germline gives CDR1 LNHNV, CDR2 YYDKDF (reference sequence). This CDR3 comprises 12 residues. CDR3 protein: CATGGVSNEQFF. CDR3 bases: TGTGCCACCGGCGGGGTCTCGAATGAGCAGTTCTTC.

The gene calls are TRBV18 and TRBJ1-2, with a possible D match to TRBD1 (5 bases). Trimming removed 4 bases from V and 11 bases from J, with 14 bases in between. The CDR3 covers 12 residues. CDR1 is KGHSH and CDR2 is LQKENI in the germline V gene. This CDR3 reads CASSRSHEGYTF. CDR3 DNA: TGTGCCAGCTCACGGTCACATGAGGGGTACACCTTC.

The chain employs TRBV19 and TRBJ2-7; tentatively, D is TRBD1 (6 bases). Germline values: CDR1 LNHDA, CDR2 SQIVND (reference sequence). The CDR3 is 15 residues long. The ends were cut back, 3 bases at V and 2 bases at J, with 14 bases in the middle. CDR3 sequence reads: CASSMGQGSAYEQYF. The CDR3 nucleotides read TGTGCCAGTAGTATGGGCCAGGGGTCCGCCTACGAGCAGTACTTC.

The chain links TRBV11-2 to TRBJ2-7, with TRBD1 matching 10 bases. Germline V gives CDR1 SGHAT, CDR2 FQNNGV. CDR3 size: 14 residues. J was trimmed by 3 bases and V by 5 bases; bases with no gene match: 4. The CDR3 sequence: CASSRGQGVYEQYF. The CDR3 coding sequence is TGTGCCAGCAGCCGCGGACAGGGGGTCTACGAGCAGTACTTC.